One T cell receptor (beta chain) is described in this entry. Its matching antigen is unknown. The data were obtained in a study of STAT3 mutations in large granular lymphocyte leukemia. Study-wide points: In T-cell large granular lymphocyte leukemia, about half of patients showed multiple immunodominant subclonotypes.

V was pared by 4 bases and J by 6 bases, with 10 bases between. The germline V gene has CDR1 MDHEN and CDR2 SYDVKM. The CDR3 has 13 amino acids. Some 41,000 productive templates were obtained per sample on average. The repertoire was sequenced with immunoSEQ multiplex PCR; TCRdb's copy has only in-frame clones and lacks some. The profile shows some 27,000 clones, roughly 80% of them singletons. The receptor was isolated from a woman aged 45-65 years with T-cell large granular lymphocyte leukemia. Some clones in this sample may be carry-over from other donors' samples. The V and J genes are TRBV28 and TRBJ1-5, with D maybe TRBD1 (5 bases). Source material: peripheral blood mononuclear cells. The CDR3 is CASSSGWIQPQHF. The CDR3 nucleotides read TGTGCCAGCAGTTCAGGGTGGATTCAGCCCCAGCATTTT. Filled out from reference TRBV28 and TRBJ1-5, the complete variable domain reads DVKVTQSSRYLVKRTGEKVFLECVQDMDHENMFWYRQDPGLGLRLIYFSYDVKMKEKGDIPEGYSVSREKKERFSLILESASTNQTSMYLCASSSGWIQPQHFGDGTRLSIL.